This T cell receptor beta chain emerged from a study of OX40 agonist ivuxolimab in advanced cancers. Measured with immunoSEQ multiplex PCR; TCRdb has only the in-frame clones, and not every one. Of 55,000 to 60,000 clones listed, approximately 88% were seen once; the top ten hold approximately 3.8%. Notes on this clone: Its specificity is unknown.

The germline V gene has CDR1 LNHDA and CDR2 SQIVND (reference sequence). This CDR3 is built from 19 residues. The V gene lost 1 base and the J gene lost 1 base, with 17 bases spanning the gap. The timepoints at which blood was sampled were baseline, cycle 4 day 1, and cycle 7 day 1. Study results and limitations: The work left the antigen specificity of expanded peripheral T cells undetermined.

The source was CD4+ or CD8+ T cells sorted from blood, collected in a trial of the OX40 agonist ivuxolimab. The chain is built from TRBV19 and TRBJ2-6; D gene ambiguous. The receptor's source is an adult with an advanced solid tumor such as melanoma, head and neck, liver or kidney cancer. The CDR3 DNA follows: TGTGCCAGTAGTATAGCATCAGGAAACTCCAGATCTGGGGCCAACGTCCTGACTTTC. Translation: CASSIASGNSRSGANVLTF.